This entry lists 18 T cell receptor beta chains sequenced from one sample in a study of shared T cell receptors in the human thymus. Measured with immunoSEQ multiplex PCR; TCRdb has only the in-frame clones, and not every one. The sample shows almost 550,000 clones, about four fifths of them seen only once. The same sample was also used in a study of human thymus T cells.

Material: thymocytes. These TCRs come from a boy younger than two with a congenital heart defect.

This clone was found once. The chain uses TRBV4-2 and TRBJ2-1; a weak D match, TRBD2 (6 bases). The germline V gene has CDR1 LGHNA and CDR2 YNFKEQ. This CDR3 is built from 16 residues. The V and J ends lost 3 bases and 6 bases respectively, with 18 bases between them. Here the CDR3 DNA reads TGTGCCAGCAGCCAGGGGAGGTGGGACCTAACCAATGAGCAGTTCTTC. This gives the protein CASSQGRWDLTNEQFF.

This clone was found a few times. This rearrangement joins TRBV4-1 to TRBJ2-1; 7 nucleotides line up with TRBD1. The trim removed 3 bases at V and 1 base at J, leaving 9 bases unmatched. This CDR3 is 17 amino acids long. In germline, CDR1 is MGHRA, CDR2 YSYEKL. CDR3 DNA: TGCGCCAGCAGCCAGGGGACAGACGCCCTTTCCTACAATGAGCAGTTCTTC. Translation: CASSQGTDALSYNEQFF.

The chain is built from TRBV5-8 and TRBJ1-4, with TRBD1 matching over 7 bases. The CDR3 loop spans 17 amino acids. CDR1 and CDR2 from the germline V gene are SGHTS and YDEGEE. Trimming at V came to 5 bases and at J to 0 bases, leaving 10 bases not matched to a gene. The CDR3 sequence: CASRSQGVPATNEKLFF. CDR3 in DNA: TGTGCCAGCAGATCCCAGGGGGTCCCTGCAACTAATGAAAAACTGTTTTTT.

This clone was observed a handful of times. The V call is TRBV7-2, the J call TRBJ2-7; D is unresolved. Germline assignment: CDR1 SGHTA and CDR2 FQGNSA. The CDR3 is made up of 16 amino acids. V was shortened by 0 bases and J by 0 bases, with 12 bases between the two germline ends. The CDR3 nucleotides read TGTGCCAGCAGCTTAGCGCGGAGCGAGAGCTCCTACGAGCAGTACTTC. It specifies CASSLARSESSYEQYF.

The DNA of the CDR3 is TGTGCCAGCAGCTCACCGGACGGCGGGTCAGATACGCAGTATTTT. This gives the protein CASSSPDGGSDTQYF. V usage is TRBV11-1 and J usage is TRBJ2-3, with D possibly TRBD2 on 5 matching bases. The CDR3 runs 15 residues. Germline lookup yields CDR1 SGHAT and CDR2 FQDESV (reference sequence). V shed 4 bases and J shed 4 bases, with 15 bases lying between them.

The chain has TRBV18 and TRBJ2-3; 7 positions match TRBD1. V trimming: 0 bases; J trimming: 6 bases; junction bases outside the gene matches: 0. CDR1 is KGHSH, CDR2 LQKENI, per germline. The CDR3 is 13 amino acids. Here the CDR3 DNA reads TGTGCCAGCTCACCACCGGGACAGGATACGCAGTATTTT. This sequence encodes CASSPPGQDTQYF.

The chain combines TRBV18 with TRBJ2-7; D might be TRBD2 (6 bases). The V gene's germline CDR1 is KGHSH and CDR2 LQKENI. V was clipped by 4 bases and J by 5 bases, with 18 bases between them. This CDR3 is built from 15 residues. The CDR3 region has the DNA TGTGCCAGCTCACTGCCTCAACGGGGAGGACACGAGCAGTACTTC. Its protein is CASSLPQRGGHEQYF.

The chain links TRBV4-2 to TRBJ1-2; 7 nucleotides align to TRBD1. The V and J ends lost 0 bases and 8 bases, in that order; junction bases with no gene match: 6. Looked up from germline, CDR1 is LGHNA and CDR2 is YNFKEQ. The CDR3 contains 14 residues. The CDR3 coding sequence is TGTGCCAGCAGCCAAGAGAGGGGGCAGGACGGCTACACCTTC. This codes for CASSQERGQDGYTF.

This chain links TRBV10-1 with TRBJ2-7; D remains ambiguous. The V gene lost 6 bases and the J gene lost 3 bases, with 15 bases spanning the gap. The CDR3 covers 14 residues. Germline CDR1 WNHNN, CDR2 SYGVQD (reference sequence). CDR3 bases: TGCGCCAGCAGAGGCGGAATAGCCGTCTACGAGCAGTACTTC. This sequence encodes CASRGGIAVYEQYF.

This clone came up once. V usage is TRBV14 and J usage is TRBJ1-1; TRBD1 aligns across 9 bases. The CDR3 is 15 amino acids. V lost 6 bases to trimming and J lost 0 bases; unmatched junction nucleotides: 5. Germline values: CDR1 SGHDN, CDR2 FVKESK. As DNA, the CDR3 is TGTGCCAGCAGACCGGGACAGGGATTGAACACTGAAGCTTTCTTT. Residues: CASRPGQGLNTEAFF.

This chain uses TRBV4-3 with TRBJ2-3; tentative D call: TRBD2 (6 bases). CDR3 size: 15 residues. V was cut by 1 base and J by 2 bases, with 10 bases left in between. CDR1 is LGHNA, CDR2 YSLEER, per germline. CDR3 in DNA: TGCGCCAGCAGCCAAGGATGGGACTCCACAGATACGCAGTATTTT. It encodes CASSQGWDSTDTQYF.

CDR3 region: CSVGGGRDQPQHF. The DNA of the CDR3 is TGCAGCGTTGGAGGGGGCCGGGATCAGCCCCAGCATTTT. This sequence joins TRBV29-1 and TRBJ1-5, with 7 bases identical to TRBD1. Germline V gene lookup returns CDR1 SQVTM and CDR2 ANQGSEA. The CDR3 is 13 amino acids. Unmatched junction bases numbered 5, after V lost 4 bases and J lost 5 bases.

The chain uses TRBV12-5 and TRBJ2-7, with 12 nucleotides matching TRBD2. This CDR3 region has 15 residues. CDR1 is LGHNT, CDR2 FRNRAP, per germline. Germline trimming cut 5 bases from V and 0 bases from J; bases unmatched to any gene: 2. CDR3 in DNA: TGTGCTAGTGGTACGGGACTAGCGGGCTCCTACGAGCAGTACTTC. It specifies CASGTGLAGSYEQYF.

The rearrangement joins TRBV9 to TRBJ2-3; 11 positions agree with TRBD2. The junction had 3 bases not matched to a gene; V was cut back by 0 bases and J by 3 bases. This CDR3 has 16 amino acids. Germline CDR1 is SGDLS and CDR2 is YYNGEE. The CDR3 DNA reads TGTGCCAGCAGCGTAGTCCTAGCGGGAGGTACAGATACGCAGTATTTT. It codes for CASSVVLAGGTDTQYF.

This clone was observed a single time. CDR3 nucleotides: TGCGCCAGCAGCCAAGAAGGGAGAGATACGCAGTATTTT. The encoded protein is CASSQEGRDTQYF. This chain connects TRBV4-3 to TRBJ2-3; a weak D match, TRBD2 (5 bases). The CDR3 is 13 amino acids. V was pared by 0 bases and J by 5 bases, with 6 bases between. From germline, CDR1 is LGHNA and CDR2 YSLEER.

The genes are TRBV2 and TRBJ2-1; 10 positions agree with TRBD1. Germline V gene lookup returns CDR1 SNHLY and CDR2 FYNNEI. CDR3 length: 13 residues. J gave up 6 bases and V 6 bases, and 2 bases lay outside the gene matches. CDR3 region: CASRGDRGNEQFF. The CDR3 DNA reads TGTGCCAGCAGGGGGGACAGGGGCAATGAGCAGTTCTTC.

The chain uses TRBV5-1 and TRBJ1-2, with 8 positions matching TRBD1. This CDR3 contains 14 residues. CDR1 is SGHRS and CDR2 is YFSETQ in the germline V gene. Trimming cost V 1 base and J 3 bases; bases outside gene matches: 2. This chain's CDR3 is CASSLSDRDYGYTF. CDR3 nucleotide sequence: TGCGCCAGCAGCTTGTCGGACAGGGACTATGGCTACACCTTC.

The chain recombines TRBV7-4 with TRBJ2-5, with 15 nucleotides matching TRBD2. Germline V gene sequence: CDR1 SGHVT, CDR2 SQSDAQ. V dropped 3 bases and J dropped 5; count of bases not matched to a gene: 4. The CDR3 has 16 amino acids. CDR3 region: CASSFGLAGGMETQYF. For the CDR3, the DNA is TGTGCCAGCAGCTTCGGACTAGCGGGAGGGATGGAGACCCAGTACTTC.